The 15 T cell receptor beta chains presented below share a single source sample, sequenced in a study of cytomegalovirus exposure and HLA in healthy donors. PCR employed 60 Vbeta and 13 Jbeta primers. Sequencing used immunoSEQ multiplex PCR; TCRdb keeps in-frame clones, though not all of them. The table has about 140,000 clones, around 83% seen once. What was sequenced was PBMCs. Receptors were obtained from a woman in her 50s in good health and CMV-seropositive.

Concerning this clone itself: This specimen includes other DNA sequences encoding the same CDR3. The CDR3 bases are TGTGCCAGCAGTTTCCGGGACACCGGATTGAACACTGAAGCTTTCTTT. Protein product: CASSFRDTGLNTEAFF. The V and J genes are TRBV6-5 and TRBJ1-1; D perhaps matches TRBD1 (6 bases). The CDR3 runs to 16 residues. V shed 4 bases and J shed 0 bases, with 15 bases lying between them. Germline V gives CDR1 MNHEY, CDR2 SVGAGI.

With respect to this clone: Other nucleotide sequences from this sample produce the same CDR3. The V call is TRBV9, the J call TRBJ2-3; no firm D call. The germline V gene has CDR1 SGDLS and CDR2 YYNGEE. With 0 bases removed from V and 0 bases from J, the gap between germline ends came to 5 bases. The CDR3 is 14 amino acids. CDR3 sequence reads: CASSVDGSTDTQYF. CDR3 coding DNA: TGTGCCAGCAGCGTAGACGGGAGCACAGATACGCAGTATTTT.

V usage is TRBV7-9 and J usage is TRBJ1-1; D is ambiguous. Trimming cost V 5 bases and J 3 bases, with 4 bases left between them. This CDR3 contains 11 residues. The germline CDR1 and CDR2 sequences are SEHNR and FQNEAQ (reference sequence). As DNA, the CDR3 is TGTGCCAGCAGCCCCTACACTGAAGCTTTCTTT. Protein sequence: CASSPYTEAFF. The whole variable domain, remainder taken from reference TRBV7-9 and TRBJ1-1, is DTGVSQNPRHKITKRGQNVTFRCDPISEHNRLYWYRQTLGQGPEFLTYFQNEAQLEKSRLLSDRFSAERPKGSFSTLEIQRTEQGDSAMYLCASSPYTEAFFGQGTRLTVV.

V usage is TRBV7-2 and J usage is TRBJ1-1; D gene unclear. V was cut by 1 base and J by 0 bases, with 9 bases left in between. This CDR3 is built from 15 residues. CDR1 and CDR2 (germline): SGHTA, FQGNSA. CDR3 sequence (DNA): TGTGCCAGCAGCTTAGTGGCCAGCGTGAACACTGAAGCTTTCTTT. Amino acid sequence: CASSLVASVNTEAFF.

Comment on this clone: The CDR3 does not end in the conserved phenylalanine or tryptophan, so this is likely a read error. The limits of the CDR3 on the DNA are not certain, so only TCRdb's listed CDR3 is given. V is TRBV2 and J is TRBJ1-2; the table's D call, TRBD1, was not checked against the DNA. The CDR3 comprises 11 residues, both ends counted. Germline V gives CDR1 SNHLY, CDR2 FYNNEI. The CDR3: CASSDRDRYFA.

This clone was found a few times. V and J are TRBV6-5 and TRBJ1-5, with D tentatively TRBD1 (5 bases). The CDR3 is 14 amino acids. Germline V gene sequence: CDR1 MNHEY, CDR2 SVGAGI. Trimming pared 0 bases from V and 5 bases from J, leaving 8 bases between. CDR3 nucleotides: TGTGCCAGCAGTTACTCGGGGGAGGATCAGCCCCAGCATTTT. Its translation is CASSYSGEDQPQHF.

The CDR3 region has the DNA TGTGCCAGCTCACCGAGGACAGGGTTGGACACTGAAGCTTTCTTT. Translated, it gives CASSPRTGLDTEAFF. The J gene is TRBJ1-1, the V gene TRBV18, with TRBD1 matching 8 bases. CDR3 length: 15 amino acids. Germline assignment: CDR1 KGHSH and CDR2 LQKENI. V trimming: 3 bases; J trimming: 3 bases; junction bases outside the gene matches: 6.

The CDR3 DNA is TGTGCCAGCAGACAGGATCTCTCTGGAAACACCATATATTTT. This sequence encodes CASRQDLSGNTIYF. The chain links TRBV7-2 to TRBJ1-3; the D gene is possibly TRBD1 (5 bases). V was pared by 6 bases and J by 0 bases, with 9 bases between. CDR1 and CDR2 from the germline V gene are SGHTA and FQGNSA. The CDR3 runs 14 residues.

The rearrangement joins TRBV10-1 to TRBJ1-6; TRBD1 agrees at 9 bases. The CDR3 is made up of 18 amino acids. J gave up 10 bases and V 0 bases, and 13 bases lay outside the gene matches. Germline V lookup: CDR1 WNHNN, CDR2 SYGVQD (reference sequence). The chain's CDR3 is CASSESWTGADRGSPLHF. The CDR3 DNA sequence: TGCGCCAGCAGTGAGTCCTGGACAGGGGCCGATAGGGGGTCACCCCTCCACTTT.

V gene TRBV7-6 combines with J gene TRBJ1-1; D possibly corresponds to TRBD1 (6 bases). CDR3 length: 16 residues. Germline V gene data show CDR1 as SGHVS and CDR2 as FNYEAQ. The V and J ends lost 2 bases and 6 bases respectively, with 19 bases between them. CDR3 in DNA: TGTGCCAGCAGCTTACTCTACCCAGGGGAAGGCGCTGAAGCTTTCTTT. This codes for CASSLLYPGEGAEAFF.

The chain joins TRBV28 to TRBJ2-6; 7 bases match TRBD1. The CDR3 covers 16 residues. Germline V CDR1 and CDR2: MDHEN, SYDVKM. V lost 8 bases, J lost 0 bases, and 7 bases stayed unmatched. This chain's CDR3 is CASETGRSSGANVLTF. Written as DNA, the CDR3 is TGTGCCAGCGAGACAGGGCGCTCCTCTGGGGCCAACGTCCTGACTTTC.

The V call is TRBV11-3, the J call TRBJ2-5; TRBD1 aligns across 7 bases. J was trimmed by 4 bases and V by 5 bases; bases with no gene match: 10. There are 15 residues in the CDR3. The germline CDR1 and CDR2 sequences are SGHNT and YENEEA. Written as DNA, the CDR3 is TGTGCCAGCAGCCCGTGGGACAGTCCACGAGAGACCCAGTACTTC. Encoded protein: CASSPWDSPRETQYF.

The V call is TRBV18, the J call TRBJ2-2; 9 nucleotides match TRBD2. V lost 4 bases to trimming and J lost 3 bases; unmatched junction nucleotides: 12. In germline, CDR1 is KGHSH, CDR2 LQKENI. The CDR3 length is 18 residues. CDR3 amino acids: CASSRGFGGRADTGELFF. The CDR3 coding sequence is TGTGCCAGCTCACGTGGATTTGGCGGGAGGGCCGACACCGGGGAGCTGTTTTTT.

The CDR3 spells CASNGHENQPQHF. The CDR3 coding sequence is TGTGCCAGCAACGGACACGAGAATCAGCCCCAGCATTTT. The gene calls are TRBV6-1 and TRBJ1-5; tentatively, D is TRBD1 (5 bases). V was trimmed by 7 bases and J by 4 bases, leaving 11 bases between them. The germline V gene encodes CDR1 MNHNS and CDR2 SASEGT. CDR3 length: 13 amino acids.

This clone was seen a handful of times. The chain couples TRBV7-9 to TRBJ2-1, with 7 bases lining up with TRBD2. This CDR3 has 13 amino acids. CDR1 is SEHNR and CDR2 is FQNEAQ in the germline V gene (reference sequence). Trimming took 5 bases from V and 9 from J; bases not matched to a gene: 7. Here the CDR3 DNA reads TGTGCCAGCAGCCTCCAGGGAGGGTTTGAGCAGTTCTTC. Translating it yields CASSLQGGFEQFF.